One sample yielded the 30 T cell receptor beta chains listed below, sequenced in a study of radiotherapy plus CTLA-4 blockade in lung cancer. Data came from immunoSEQ multiplex PCR; TCRdb stores just in-frame clones and leaves some out. The sample includes around 110,000 clones, about 83% seen only once; the top ten take less than 2.5%. Sequenced material: peripheral blood, taken from a patient treated with radiotherapy plus ipilimumab. The receptors originated from a human donor with non-small cell lung cancer that progressed on radiotherapy plus ipilimumab. Some clones in this sample may be carry-over from other donors' samples.

This chain uses TRBV5-1 with TRBJ2-7, with 7 nucleotides matching TRBD1. The germline gives CDR1 SGHRS, CDR2 YFSETQ. Trimming removed 2 bases from V and 4 bases from J; junction bases left unmatched: 12. The CDR3 is 16 amino acids. Here the CDR3 reads CASSLYTGTATYEQYF. CDR3 DNA: TGCGCCAGCAGCTTATACACCGGGACAGCAACTTACGAGCAGTACTTC.

The V and J genes are TRBV4-1 and TRBJ2-7, with 8 bases matching TRBD2. This CDR3 is built from 16 residues. Trimming cost V 1 base and J 7 bases; bases outside gene matches: 12. Per germline, CDR1 MGHRA and CDR2 YSYEKL. CDR3 nucleotides: TGCGCCAGCAGCCAAGTGCGAGCGGGGGTACTCTTTGAGCAGTACTTC. Translated: CASSQVRAGVLFEQYF.

V is TRBV18 and J is TRBJ1-1, with D possibly being TRBD1 (6 bases). The V gene lost 2 bases and the J gene lost 1 base, with 17 bases spanning the gap. Germline V gene data show CDR1 as KGHSH and CDR2 as LQKENI. The CDR3 sequence is 17 residues long. CDR3 nucleotide sequence: TGTGCCAGCTCACCAATGTCGTCGGGGGGCCCGAACACTGAAGCTTTCTTT. Amino acids: CASSPMSSGGPNTEAFF.

This chain uses TRBV27 with TRBJ2-2; 9 nucleotides line up with TRBD1. Germline lookup yields CDR1 MNHEY and CDR2 SMNVEV (reference sequence). This CDR3 region has 14 residues. The V gene end was trimmed by 8 bases and the J gene end by 7 bases; junction bases not matched to a gene: 8. This chain's CDR3 is CASAIGTGHGELFF. The CDR3, as DNA: TGTGCCAGCGCAATCGGGACAGGGCACGGGGAGCTGTTTTTT.

This chain connects TRBV7-2 to TRBJ1-4; 7 bases line up with TRBD1. Germline V gene lookup returns CDR1 SGHTA and CDR2 FQGNSA. CDR3 length: 11 residues. J lost 14 bases, V lost 4 bases, and 4 bases had no gene match. CDR3 residues: CASSSQGRLFF. In nucleotides, the CDR3 is TGTGCCAGCAGCTCACAGGGGCGGCTGTTTTTT.

The V call is TRBV19, the J call TRBJ1-1; unclear D gene. Germline V gives CDR1 LNHDA, CDR2 SQIVND (reference sequence). The ends were cut back, 6 bases at V and 3 bases at J, with 14 bases in the middle. This CDR3 comprises 14 residues. The DNA for the CDR3 is TGTGCCAGTAGGGTGGACGATTGGGACACTGAAGCTTTCTTT. Translating gives CASRVDDWDTEAFF.

The table lists this clone with a few counts. The V gene is TRBV9, the J gene TRBJ2-5; TRBD1 matches at 9 bases. J lost 1 base, V lost 3 bases, and 7 bases had no gene match. Per the germline V gene, CDR1 is SGDLS and CDR2 is YYNGEE. The CDR3 is 16 amino acids. The CDR3 nucleotides are TGTGCCAGCAGCGCCCCGGACAGGGGTGCCCAAGAGACCCAGTACTTC. The encoded protein is CASSAPDRGAQETQYF.

This CDR3 is CASSLEGSVSSYNEQFF. Here the CDR3 DNA reads TGTGCCAGCAGCTTGGAAGGTAGCGTGAGCTCCTACAATGAGCAGTTCTTC. The J gene is TRBJ2-1, the V gene TRBV5-4, with a weak D call TRBD2 (5 bases). The CDR3 totals 17 residues. Germline V CDR1 and CDR2: SGHNT, YYREEE (reference sequence). Trimming removed 0 bases from V and 0 bases from J, with 13 bases in between.

The chain joins TRBV5-8 to TRBJ1-5; no firm D call. Germline values: CDR1 SGHTS, CDR2 YDEGEE. The CDR3 is 13 residues long. V lost 0 bases and J 3 bases, leaving 4 bases between the germline ends. The DNA for the CDR3 is TGTGCCAGCAGCTTGGTTTCCAATCAGCCCCAGCATTTT. It translates to CASSLVSNQPQHF.

The rearrangement links TRBV6-5 to TRBJ1-4; 9 nucleotides align to TRBD1. The V gene end was trimmed by 6 bases and the J gene end by 6 bases; junction bases not matched to a gene: 8. Germline CDR1 is MNHEY and CDR2 is SVGAGI. This CDR3 is 15 amino acids long. This CDR3 reads CASSRDRVVDEKLFF. CDR3 DNA sequence: TGTGCCAGCAGCCGGGACAGGGTCGTCGATGAAAAACTGTTTTTT.

The chain recombines TRBV28 with TRBJ1-4, with D tentatively TRBD1 (5 bases). V lost 3 bases to trimming and J lost 7 bases, with 21 bases between them. The CDR3 consists of 17 residues. Germline CDR1 MDHEN, CDR2 SYDVKM. CDR3 residues: CASSFQTRQGIFEKLFF. CDR3 DNA sequence: TGTGCCAGCAGTTTCCAAACACGCCAGGGAATTTTTGAAAAACTGTTTTTT. The full variable domain, its missing parts supplied by reference TRBV28 and TRBJ1-4, is DVKVTQSSRYLVKRTGEKVFLECVQDMDHENMFWYRQDPGLGLRLIYFSYDVKMKEKGDIPEGYSVSREKKERFSLILESASTNQTSMYLCASSFQTRQGIFEKLFFGSGTQLSVL.

The J gene is TRBJ2-7, the V gene TRBV29-1; D not resolved. The V and J ends lost 0 bases and 2 bases respectively, with 5 bases between them. The V gene's germline CDR1 is SQVTM and CDR2 ANQGSEA. The CDR3 loop spans 12 amino acids. In nucleotides, the CDR3 is TGCAGCGTTGAAGACAACCCCTACGAGCAGTACTTC. Translated, it gives CSVEDNPYEQYF.

The chain combines TRBV7-2 with TRBJ2-2; D remains unclear. The germline V gene encodes CDR1 SGHTA and CDR2 FQGNSA. CDR3 size: 12 residues. The V end lost 3 bases, the J end lost 5 bases, and 4 bases lay between the germline ends. Written as DNA, the CDR3 is TGTGCCAGCAGCTTCCGGACCGGGGAGCTGTTTTTT. Protein product: CASSFRTGELFF.

This sequence joins TRBV5-1 and TRBJ1-1; D is unresolved. The germline V and J ends were trimmed by 4 bases and 1 base, with 8 bases remaining between them. The CDR3 extends over 13 amino acids. CDR1 and CDR2 from the germline V gene are SGHRS and YFSETQ. CDR3 coding DNA: TGCGCCAGCAGCCCCACAGAGAACACTGAAGCTTTCTTT. Translated, it gives CASSPTENTEAFF.

This chain connects TRBV7-2 to TRBJ2-7, with 10 positions matching TRBD1. The CDR3 spans 19 residues. The germline V gene has CDR1 SGHTA and CDR2 FQGNSA. V trimming: 5 bases; J trimming: 2 bases; junction bases outside the gene matches: 18. DNA for the CDR3: TGTGCCAGCAGCCCGGTTAGGGACAGGGGTTTGGGGCTAACCTACGAGCAGTACTTC. It is translated as CASSPVRDRGLGLTYEQYF. The entire variable domain, with the rest obtained from reference TRBV7-2 and TRBJ2-7, is as follows: GAGVSQSPSNKVTEKGKDVELRCDPISGHTALYWYRQSLGQGLEFLIYFQGNSAPDKSGLPSDRFSAERTGGSVSTLTIQRTQQEDSAVYLCASSPVRDRGLGLTYEQYFGPGTRLTVT.

This sequence joins TRBV19 and TRBJ1-2; no firm D call. Deletions cut 3 bases from V and 2 bases from J, with 16 bases between. The germline gives CDR1 LNHDA, CDR2 SQIVND (reference sequence). CDR3 length equals 16 residues. CDR3: CASSILSSRVNYGYTF. The DNA of the CDR3 is TGTGCCAGTAGTATTCTGAGTTCACGCGTCAACTATGGCTACACCTTC.

This chain connects TRBV6-6 to TRBJ2-3; TRBD1 matches at 9 bases. The CDR3 covers 15 residues. CDR1 is MNHNY and CDR2 is SVGAGI in the germline V gene (reference sequence). Trimming at V came to 8 bases and at J to 4 bases, leaving 10 bases not matched to a gene. The DNA for the CDR3 is TGTGCCAGCCAAACCGGGACAGGGAGACCAGATACGCAGTATTTT. Translation gives CASQTGTGRPDTQYF.

CDR3 DNA: TGTGCCAGCAGCGTAGTAGCCCAAGGGGCCGTCAATGAGCAGTTCTTC. Its translation is CASSVVAQGAVNEQFF. This chain uses TRBV9 with TRBJ2-1; D is possibly TRBD1 (5 bases). Trimming took off 0 bases at V and 6 bases at J, with 16 bases between the two ends. This CDR3 region has 16 residues. The germline V gene encodes CDR1 SGDLS and CDR2 YYNGEE.

CDR3 coding DNA: TGTGCCAGCAGCGTAGCTACCCAGGGTTACTATGGCTACACCTTC. Residues: CASSVATQGYYGYTF. The rearrangement joins TRBV9 to TRBJ1-2; maybe TRBD1 (5 bases). The CDR3 runs 15 residues. Trimming left V 0 bases short and J 3 bases short, with 12 bases between. From germline, CDR1 is SGDLS and CDR2 YYNGEE.

The rearrangement links TRBV7-3 to TRBJ2-5, with D perhaps assigned TRBD1 or TRBD2 (5 bases each). The CDR3 length is 15 residues. Trimming removed 5 bases at V and 5 bases at J, with 18 bases between. Germline V CDR1 and CDR2: SGHTA, FQGTGA. Here the CDR3 reads CASSPNRGVGETQYF. CDR3 DNA: TGTGCCAGCAGCCCCAATCGAGGGGTAGGGGAGACCCAGTACTTC.

The genes are TRBV6-6 and TRBJ1-5; tentative D call: TRBD1 (5 bases). The germline V gene encodes CDR1 MNHNY and CDR2 SVGAGI (reference sequence). This CDR3 contains 15 residues. Trimming removed 1 base at V and 4 bases at J, with 11 bases between. CDR3 nucleotides: TGTGCCAGCAGTTACTTACTAGGGACGAATCAGCCCCAGCATTTT. This sequence encodes CASSYLLGTNQPQHF.

The chain is built from TRBV5-1 and TRBJ1-6; D might be TRBD1 (6 bases). This CDR3 spans 14 amino acids. V was cut by 4 bases and J by 8 bases, with 13 bases left in between. Germline V gene lookup returns CDR1 SGHRS and CDR2 YFSETQ. CDR3 bases: TGCGCCAGCAGCCCGGGACAAGTTGATTCACCCCTCCACTTT. It yields the protein CASSPGQVDSPLHF.

The chain employs TRBV2 and TRBJ1-2; TRBD1 aligns across 7 bases. The V and J ends lost 6 bases and 4 bases, in that order; junction bases with no gene match: 5. Germline loops: CDR1 SNHLY, CDR2 FYNNEI. There are 13 residues in the CDR3. The CDR3 sequence: CASRQGQTYGYTF. The CDR3 coding sequence is TGTGCCAGCAGGCAGGGACAGACCTATGGCTACACCTTC.

This clone was found once. The V gene is TRBV10-3, the J gene TRBJ2-5; 9 nucleotides agree with TRBD2. Germline CDR1 is ENHRY and CDR2 is SYGVKD. The CDR3 has 14 amino acids. J was trimmed by 0 bases and V by 5 bases; bases with no gene match: 1. CDR3: CAISLAGHQETQYF. CDR3 DNA sequence: TGTGCCATCAGTCTAGCGGGGCACCAAGAGACCCAGTACTTC.

CDR3 in amino acids: CASSADRVTEAFF. DNA of the CDR3: TGTGCCAGCAGTGCGGACAGGGTGACTGAAGCTTTCTTT. The chain joins TRBV6-1 to TRBJ1-1; 8 bases match TRBD1. V trimming: 4 bases; J trimming: 5 bases; junction bases outside the gene matches: 3. CDR1 and CDR2 (germline): MNHNS, SASEGT. The CDR3 length is 13 residues.

The chain has TRBV10-3 and TRBJ2-6; the match to TRBD2 covers 9 bases. The CDR3 has 19 amino acids. In germline, CDR1 is ENHRY, CDR2 SYGVKD. J was trimmed by 2 bases and V by 3 bases; bases with no gene match: 11. CDR3 in amino acids: CAISEPGGGREAGANVLTF. CDR3 in DNA: TGTGCCATCAGTGAACCCGGTGGCGGGAGGGAGGCTGGGGCCAACGTCCTGACTTTC.

V and J are TRBV11-3 and TRBJ2-5; TRBD2 agrees at 13 bases. Losses at the gene ends were 5 bases for V and 1 base for J; bases not matched to a gene: 7. CDR3 size: 17 residues. The germline CDR1 and CDR2 sequences are SGHNT and YENEEA. The CDR3, as DNA: TGTGCCAGCAGCCCAGGACTAGCGGGGGCCTCCCAAGAGACCCAGTACTTC. Translation gives CASSPGLAGASQETQYF. Using reference TRBV11-3 and TRBJ2-5 for the parts outside the CDR3, the full variable domain is EAGVVQSPRYKIIEKKQPVAFWCNPISGHNTLYWYLQNLGQGPELLIRYENEEAVDDSQLPKDRFSAERLKGVDSTLKIQPAELGDSAVYLCASSPGLAGASQETQYFGPGTRLLVL.

The rearrangement joins TRBV28 to TRBJ1-4; unclear D gene. This CDR3 is built from 11 residues. Trimming left V 6 bases short and J 4 bases short, with 3 bases between. Germline CDR1 reads MDHEN; CDR2 reads SYDVKM. CDR3 bases: TGTGCCAGCAGACTTAATGAAAAACTGTTTTTT. Protein sequence: CASRLNEKLFF.

This clone has only one observation. This CDR3 is CASSQREDTQYF. The CDR3 DNA reads as TGCGCCAGCAGCCAAAGGGAAGATACGCAGTATTTT. The chain carries TRBV4-3 and TRBJ2-3; D not resolved. This CDR3 is built from 12 residues. Trimming cost V 2 bases and J 5 bases, with 5 bases left between them. Germline lookup yields CDR1 LGHNA and CDR2 YSLEER.

The rearrangement uses TRBV18 and TRBJ2-5; TRBD2 agrees at 7 bases. V lost 3 bases and J lost 9; bases outside the gene matches: 4. Germline V gene sequence: CDR1 KGHSH, CDR2 LQKENI. The CDR3 covers 12 residues. This CDR3 is CASSPNAGAQYF. The CDR3 DNA reads TGTGCCAGCTCACCCAACGCGGGGGCCCAGTACTTC.